One sample yielded the 15 T cell receptor beta chains listed below, sequenced in a study of T cells in Graves' hyperthyroidism and ophthalmopathy. TCR beta CDR3 regions were amplified from RNA transcripts. RT-PCR in the first round (using the HTBI primer set) targeted the TCR CDR3. One entry per CDR3 protein results from TCRdb running MiXCR on the multiplex PCR reads. The sample has roughly 550,000 distinct CDR3 sequences; roughly a sixth are singletons. Material for sequencing was blood. These receptors were taken from a woman in her thirties with Graves' ophthalmopathy.

This clonotype showed up many times. The chain carries TRBV3-1 and TRBJ1-2; D gene unclear. The CDR3 is 14 amino acids. Germline values: CDR1 LGHDT, CDR2 YNNKEL (reference sequence). The V gene lost 1 base and the J gene lost 0 bases, with 6 bases spanning the gap. The CDR3 nucleotides read TGTGCCAGCAGCCAAGGGGTAGCTAACTATGGCTACACCTTC. It yields the protein CASSQGVANYGYTF.

This clonotype showed up just a few times. The chain carries TRBV12-3 or TRBV12-4 and TRBJ2-5, with D unclear. V was clipped by 2 bases and J by 3 bases, with 7 bases between them. The CDR3 length is 13 residues. CDR3 coding DNA: TGTGCCAGCAGTTTATCTCAGAAAGAGACCCAGTACTTC. Its protein is CASSLSQKETQYF.

The genes are TRBV6-1 and TRBJ1-3, with unresolved D. V lost 6 bases to trimming and J lost 4 bases, with 13 bases between them. Germline CDR1 MNHNS, CDR2 SASEGT. The CDR3 sequence is 14 residues long. The CDR3 spells CASSRTPAGNTIYF. CDR3 DNA sequence: TGTGCCAGCAGCCGGACCCCGGCGGGAAACACCATATATTTT.

This clonotype has only a few counts. The V call is TRBV6-2 or TRBV6-3, the J call TRBJ2-7, with 8 bases matching TRBD1. CDR3 length equals 17 residues. Per the germline V gene, CDR1 is MNHEY and CDR2 is SVGEGT. Losses at the gene ends were 2 bases for V and 2 bases for J; bases not matched to a gene: 11. In DNA form, the CDR3 reads TGTGCCAGCAGTTACGACGATTCCGGGACAGGACCCTACGAGCAGTACTTC. It is translated as CASSYDDSGTGPYEQYF.

This clonotype was counted only a few times. The V gene is TRBV5-5, the J gene TRBJ2-1; 10 bases agree with TRBD1. With V trimmed by 4 bases and J by 2 bases, 3 bases remained unmatched. CDR3 length equals 15 residues. Germline CDR1 is SGHKS and CDR2 is YYEKEE (reference sequence). CDR3 sequence reads: CASSKGQGTYNEQFF. The CDR3 coding sequence is TGTGCCAGCAGCAAGGGACAGGGGACCTACAATGAGCAGTTCTTC.

The rearrangement uses TRBV5-5 and TRBJ1-6, with unresolved D. This CDR3 contains 18 residues. Germline V gene data show CDR1 as SGHKS and CDR2 as YYEKEE (reference sequence). Trimming shortened V by 5 bases and J by 0 bases, and 18 bases separated the two germline ends. CDR3 in DNA: TGTGCCAGCAGGATAACCGGGCCAACAAGCTCCTATAATTCACCCCTCCACTTT. Translation: CASRITGPTSSYNSPLHF.

This clonotype was counted a few times. The chain joins TRBV5-6 to TRBJ2-5; 9 nucleotides match TRBD2. Trimming removed 7 bases from V and 5 bases from J; junction bases left unmatched: 9. The CDR3 is 14 amino acids. The V gene's germline CDR1 is SGHDT and CDR2 YYEEEE. CDR3 sequence (DNA): TGTGCCAGCGGCCCGGGACTAGCCACGGAGACCCAGTACTTC. Its translation: CASGPGLATETQYF.

This clonotype was observed at least ten times. The rearrangement joins TRBV20-1 to TRBJ2-7, with 7 bases that match TRBD1. The germline V gene encodes CDR1 DFQATT and CDR2 SNEGSKA (reference sequence). This CDR3 region has 14 residues. V dropped 6 bases and J dropped 0; count of bases not matched to a gene: 8. DNA for the CDR3: TGCAGTGCGCCTCAACGGGACAGCTCCTACGAGCAGTACTTC. As protein: CSAPQRDSSYEQYF.

This clonotype was seen many times. The chain joins TRBV12-3 or TRBV12-4 to TRBJ2-1; D is perhaps TRBD1 (5 bases). V was cut by 6 bases and J by 9 bases, with 15 bases left in between. The CDR3 runs to 13 residues. Here the CDR3 reads CASRLGVAGEQFF. CDR3 in DNA: TGTGCCAGCAGGCTAGGGGTGGCCGGTGAGCAGTTCTTC.

This clonotype showed up many times. The CDR3 sequence: CASSQERAIGETQYF. The CDR3 nucleotides read TGCGCCAGCAGCCAAGAGAGGGCGATCGGGGAGACCCAGTACTTC. The rearrangement uses TRBV4-1 and TRBJ2-5, with D tentatively TRBD2 (5 bases). Trimming pared 0 bases from V and 5 bases from J, leaving 13 bases between. Germline V gene lookup returns CDR1 MGHRA and CDR2 YSYEKL. The CDR3 spans 15 residues.

This clonotype was picked up a small number of times. The chain is built from TRBV10-3 and TRBJ1-5; D unresolved. V was shortened by 10 bases and J by 5 bases, with 18 bases between the two germline ends. The germline V gene has CDR1 ENHRY and CDR2 SYGVKD. The length of the CDR3 is 14 residues. CDR3 nucleotides: TGTGCCACCGGATATCTGCCGGGAGATCAGCCCCAGCATTTT. It is translated as CATGYLPGDQPQHF.

The table lists this clonotype with many counts. This rearrangement joins TRBV28 to TRBJ2-7, with TRBD2 as a possible D gene (5 bases). Germline loops: CDR1 MDHEN, CDR2 SYDVKM. Trimming took 8 bases from V and 5 from J, leaving 13 bases between them. CDR3 length equals 12 residues. The CDR3 coding sequence is TGTGCCAGCTGCCTAGCTCGCGACGAGCAGTACTTC. Translation: CASCLARDEQYF.

This clonotype has a count of ten or more. The chain uses TRBV9 and TRBJ2-5, with D maybe TRBD1 (6 bases). The length of the CDR3 is 14 residues. The V gene lost 0 bases and the J gene lost 5 bases, with 11 bases spanning the gap. The germline V gene encodes CDR1 SGDLS and CDR2 YYNGEE. The CDR3 here is CASSVAQGKETQYF. In DNA, the CDR3 is TGTGCCAGCAGCGTAGCTCAGGGGAAGGAGACCCAGTACTTC.

This clonotype was picked up many times. This chain connects TRBV5-6 to TRBJ2-7; D gene uncertain. There are 13 residues in the CDR3. Germline V gene sequence: CDR1 SGHDT, CDR2 YYEEEE. Trimming pared 1 base from V and 3 bases from J, leaving 8 bases between. CDR3 sequence reads: CASSLNRGYEQYF. CDR3 nucleotides: TGTGCCAGCAGCTTGAACCGTGGCTACGAGCAGTACTTC.

Many counts were recorded for this clonotype. This rearrangement joins TRBV20-1 to TRBJ2-5; TRBD2 might be the D (5 bases). CDR3 length: 13 amino acids. Germline V gene data show CDR1 as DFQATT and CDR2 as SNEGSKA (reference sequence). The V end lost 6 bases, the J end lost 2 bases, and 13 bases lay between the germline ends. The CDR3 region is CSAPEREQETQYF. The CDR3 DNA reads TGCAGTGCCCCCGAGAGGGAGCAAGAGACCCAGTACTTC.